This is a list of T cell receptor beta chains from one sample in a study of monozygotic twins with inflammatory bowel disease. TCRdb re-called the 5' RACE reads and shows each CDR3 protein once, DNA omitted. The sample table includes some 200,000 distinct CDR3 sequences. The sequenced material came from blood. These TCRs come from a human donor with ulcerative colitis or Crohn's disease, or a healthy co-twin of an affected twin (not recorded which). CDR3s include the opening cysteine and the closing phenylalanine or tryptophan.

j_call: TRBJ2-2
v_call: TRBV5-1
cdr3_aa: CASSLTGMPTGELFF

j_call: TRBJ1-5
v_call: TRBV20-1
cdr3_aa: CSALGQGVQPQHF

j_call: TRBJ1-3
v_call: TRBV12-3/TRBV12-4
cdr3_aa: CASSLFSAGSTGNTIYF

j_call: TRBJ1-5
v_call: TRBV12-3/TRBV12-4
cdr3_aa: CASSGGQNNQPQHF

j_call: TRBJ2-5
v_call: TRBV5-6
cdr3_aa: CASSLRVQETQYF

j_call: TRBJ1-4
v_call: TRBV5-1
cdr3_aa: CASSPALHGLTDEKLFF

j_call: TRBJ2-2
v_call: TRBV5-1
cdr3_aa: CASRGTVANTGELFF

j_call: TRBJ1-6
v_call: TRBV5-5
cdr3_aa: CASSPRGWMEISPPLHF

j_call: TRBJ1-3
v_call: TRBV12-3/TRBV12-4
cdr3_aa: CASSLGRDSSGNTIYF

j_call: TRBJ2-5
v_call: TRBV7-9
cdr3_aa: CASCLHSPETQYF

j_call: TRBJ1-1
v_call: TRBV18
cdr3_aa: CASSVGRKNTEAFF

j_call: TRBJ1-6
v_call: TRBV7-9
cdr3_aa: CASSSDIGYNSPLHF

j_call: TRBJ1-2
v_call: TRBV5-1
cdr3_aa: CASSAGQGMERYYGYTF

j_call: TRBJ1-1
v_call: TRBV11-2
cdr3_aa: CASTPGTGRGAFF

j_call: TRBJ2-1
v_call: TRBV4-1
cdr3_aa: CASSQVGQGYNEQFF

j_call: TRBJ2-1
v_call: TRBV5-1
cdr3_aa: CASSLDRSDQFF

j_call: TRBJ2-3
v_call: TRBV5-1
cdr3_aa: CASSAGGPKDTQYF

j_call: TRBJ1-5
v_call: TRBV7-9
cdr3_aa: CASSRPDSNQPQHF

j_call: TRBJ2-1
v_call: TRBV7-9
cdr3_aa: CASSLKDSGKAYNEQFF

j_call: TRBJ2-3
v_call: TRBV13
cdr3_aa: CASSLGLGGGSPTDTQYF

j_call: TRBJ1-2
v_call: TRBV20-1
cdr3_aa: CSAGRDYGYTF

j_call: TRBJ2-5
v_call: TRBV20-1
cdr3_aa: CSARVAGGPETQYF

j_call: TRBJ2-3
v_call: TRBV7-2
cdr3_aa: CASSTRTSRMDTQYF

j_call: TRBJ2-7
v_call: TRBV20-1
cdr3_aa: CSAEPDRFSEQYF

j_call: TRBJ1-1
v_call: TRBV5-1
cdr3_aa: CASSLQGPEAFF

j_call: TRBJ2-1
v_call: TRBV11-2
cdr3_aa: CASSGIGLAGFYEQFF

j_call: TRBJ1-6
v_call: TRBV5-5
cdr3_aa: CASSPSVQARTNSPLHF

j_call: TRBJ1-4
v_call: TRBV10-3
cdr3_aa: CAIRKTGTNEKLFF

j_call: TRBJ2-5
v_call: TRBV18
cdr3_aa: CASSPTSQARQETQYF

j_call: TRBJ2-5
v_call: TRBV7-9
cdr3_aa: CASAGSPGETQYF

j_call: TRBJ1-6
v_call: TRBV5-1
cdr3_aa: CASSFSGGYNSPLHF

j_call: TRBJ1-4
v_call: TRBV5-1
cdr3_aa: CASHESAGEKLFF

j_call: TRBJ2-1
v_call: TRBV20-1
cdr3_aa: CSARYSAHNEQFF

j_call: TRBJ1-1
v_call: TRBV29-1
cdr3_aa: CSVAHRSDTEAFF

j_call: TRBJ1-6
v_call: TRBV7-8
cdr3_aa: CASSLGYSRGQGNSPLHF

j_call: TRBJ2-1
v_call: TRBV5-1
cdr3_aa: CASSRTSGGLSYNEQFF

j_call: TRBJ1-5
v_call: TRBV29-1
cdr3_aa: CSTGTSEGPQHF

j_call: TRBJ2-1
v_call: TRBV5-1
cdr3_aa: CASSPGHSYNEQFF

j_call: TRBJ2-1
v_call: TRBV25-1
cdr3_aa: CASSEVAGGLLNEQFF

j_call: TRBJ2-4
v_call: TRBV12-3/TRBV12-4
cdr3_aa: CASSPWAGGLAKNIQYF

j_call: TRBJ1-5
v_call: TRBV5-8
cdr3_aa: CASSFGQQNNQPQHF

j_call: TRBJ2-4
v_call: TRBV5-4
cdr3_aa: CASSLAGSGVKNIQYF

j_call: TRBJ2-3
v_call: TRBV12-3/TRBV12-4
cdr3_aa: CASSTRTRAQYF

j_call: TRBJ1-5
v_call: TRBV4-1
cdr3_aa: CASSQEFLSNQPQHF

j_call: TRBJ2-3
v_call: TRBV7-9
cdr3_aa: CASSLVGADTQYF